The T cell receptor (beta chain) described here comes from a study of cytomegalovirus exposure and HLA in healthy donors. With 60 Vbeta and 13 Jbeta primers, the PCR was carried out. Produced via immunoSEQ multiplex PCR; TCRdb's table is partial and in-frame only. The table includes more than 140,000 clones, roughly 80% detected once. The length of the CDR3 is 17 residues. Germline values: CDR1 MGHDK, CDR2 SYGVNS. Trimming removed 1 base at V and 4 bases at J, with 19 bases between. The receptor was isolated from a man aged 40-49 years in good health and CMV-seronegative. The chain joins TRBV25-1 to TRBJ1-2; D is possibly TRBD1 (5 bases). The sample comprised PBMCs. Here the CDR3 reads CASSELGGTGAAYGYTF. Written as DNA, the CDR3 is TGTGCCAGCAGTGAATTGGGGGGAACGGGAGCGGCCTATGGCTACACCTTC.